The 6 T cell receptor beta chains reported below all come from one sample, sequenced in a study of CDR3 diversity in severe acne. TCRdb re-called the PCR reads through MiXCR, storing one row per CDR3 protein. The sample includes approximately 97,000 distinct CDR3 sequences, 45% to 60% seen only once; the top ten take roughly an eighth. Sequences were obtained from blood. These receptors were collected from a male donor with acne.

This clonotype came up many times. The chain is built from TRBV5-6 and TRBJ2-1, with TRBD1 identical over 8 bases. J was trimmed by 4 bases and V by 4 bases; bases with no gene match: 7. Per the germline V gene, CDR1 is SGHDT and CDR2 is YYEEEE. There are 15 residues in the CDR3. Written as DNA, the CDR3 is TGTGCCAGCAGCAACAGGGGGGCGGGATACAATGAGCAGTTCTTC. The encoded protein is CASSNRGAGYNEQFF. The full variable domain, its missing parts supplied by reference TRBV5-6 and TRBJ2-1, is DAGVTQSPTHLIKTRGQQVTLRCSPKSGHDTVSWYQQALGQGPQFIFQYYEEEERQRGNFPDRFSGHQFPNYSSELNVNALLLGDSALYLCASSNRGAGYNEQFFGPGTRLTVL.

V usage is TRBV2 and J usage is TRBJ1-6; 12 bases line up with TRBD1. This CDR3 comprises 13 residues. Germline CDR1 SNHLY, CDR2 FYNNEI. Germline trimming cut 9 bases from V and 10 bases from J; bases unmatched to any gene: 4. Here the CDR3 DNA reads TGTGCCAGTAGGGGACAGGGGGCCTCACCCCTCCACTTT. It encodes CASRGQGASPLHF.

This clonotype was recorded a few times. This chain uses TRBV4-3 with TRBJ2-7; 8 bases are shared with TRBD1. CDR3 length equals 15 residues. Germline CDR1 is LGHNA and CDR2 is YSLEER. V lost 1 base to trimming and J lost 6 bases; unmatched junction nucleotides: 8. As DNA, the CDR3 is TGCGCCAGCAGCCAAGTTGGAGCCGGGACAGGCGAGCAGTACTTC. Protein product: CASSQVGAGTGEQYF.

This clonotype was found many times. The V call is TRBV5-5, the J call TRBJ2-3, with TRBD2 identical over 9 bases. The CDR3 contains 16 residues. CDR1 is SGHKS, CDR2 YYEKEE, per germline (reference sequence). V trimming: 1 base; J trimming: 5 bases; junction bases outside the gene matches: 8. The CDR3: CASSLYGGRAGDTQYF. DNA for the CDR3: TGTGCCAGCAGCTTGTATGGCGGGAGGGCCGGAGATACGCAGTATTTT.

Concerning this clonotype: Because the CDR3's place on the DNA is in doubt, the DNA is left out and the CDR3 is given as listed by TCRdb. The chain couples TRBV6-1 to TRBJ1-5; the tabulated D call, TRBD1, remains unverified against the DNA. The CDR3 extends over 21 residues, inclusive of both ends. CDR1 is MNHNS and CDR2 is SASEGT in the germline V gene. The CDR3 is CASKLGNEQFFGQGSNQPQHF.

This clonotype was counted ten times or more. The CDR3 bases are TGTGCCAGCAGCGTAGTGGGGAGGGGGGCACACAATGAGCAGTTCTTC. Its protein is CASSVVGRGAHNEQFF. This rearrangement joins TRBV9 to TRBJ2-1; TRBD2 is a possible D gene (7 bases). Trimming took 0 bases from V and 5 from J, leaving 15 bases between them. The V gene's germline CDR1 is SGDLS and CDR2 YYNGEE. The CDR3 has 16 amino acids.